The rows below give T cell receptor beta chains drawn from one sample of a study of tumor-infiltrating lymphocytes in oesophageal squamous cell carcinoma. TCRdb itself ran the PCR reads through MiXCR, one entry per CDR3 protein. The sample contains around 12,000 distinct CDR3 sequences, nearly 60% of which appear only once. The sequencing input was esophageal tumor tissue. The receptors were gathered from a female donor with esophageal squamous cell carcinoma. CDR3s include the opening cysteine and the closing phenylalanine or tryptophan. A D gene is named only where the DNA matches it firmly. Some rows have no size entry. The others give once, few or many, or a class for an expanded clone.

D gene: TRBD1; J gene: TRBJ1-1; V gene: TRBV6-1; clone size: -; CDR3 DNA: TGTGCCAGCAGTGAAAGGGACAGGAACACTGAAGCTTTCTTT; CDR3 protein: CASSERDRNTEAFF
D gene: TRBD2; J gene: TRBJ2-7; V gene: TRBV7-4; clone size: -; CDR3 DNA: TGTGCCAGCAGCATCAACCCCACTACCTCAGGACTAGCGGGGGCCTACGAGCAGTACTTC; CDR3 protein: CASSINPTTSGLAGAYEQYF
D gene: -; J gene: TRBJ1-4; V gene: TRBV6-1; clone size: medium-sized; CDR3 DNA: TGTGCCAGCAGGAATATGGGAGGCAGCGGAGAAAAACTGTTTTTT; CDR3 protein: CASRNMGGSGEKLFF
D gene: -; J gene: TRBJ2-4; V gene: TRBV28; clone size: -; CDR3 DNA: TGTGCCAGCAGCCCAGAGTCAGACAGCGCCATTCAGTACTTC; CDR3 protein: CASSPESDSAIQYF
D gene: -; J gene: TRBJ1-2; V gene: TRBV6-1; clone size: medium-sized; CDR3 DNA: TGTGCCAGCAGTGGCGGGCGTGGCTATGGCTACACCTTC; CDR3 protein: CASSGGRGYGYTF
D gene: -; J gene: TRBJ2-1; V gene: TRBV7-6; clone size: -; CDR3 DNA: TGTGCCAGCAGCTTAGAACAGGGTGCCTTAAGGAAGCAGTTCTTC; CDR3 protein: CASSLEQGALRKQFF
D gene: -; J gene: TRBJ2-7; V gene: TRBV28; clone size: many; CDR3 DNA: TGTGCCAGCATTGGCAGGGAGGCTGCTGCAGACGAGCAGTACTTC; CDR3 protein: CASIGREAAADEQYF
D gene: TRBD2; J gene: TRBJ2-5; V gene: TRBV7-2; clone size: once; CDR3 DNA: TGTGCCAGCAGCTTAGCGCGGTCGGGAGGGCCTCGAGAGACCCAGTACTTC; CDR3 protein: CASSLARSGGPRETQYF
D gene: TRBD2; J gene: TRBJ2-1; V gene: TRBV7-4; clone size: few; CDR3 DNA: TGTGCCAGCAGAAAGGGACTAGCGGGAGACAATGAGCAGTTCTTC; CDR3 protein: CASRKGLAGDNEQFF
D gene: -; J gene: TRBJ2-3; V gene: TRBV28; clone size: -; CDR3 DNA: TGTGCCAGCAGCCTCCGAGCGCGGAGTAGGACAGATACGCAGTATTTT; CDR3 protein: CASSLRARSRTDTQYF
D gene: TRBD2; J gene: TRBJ2-5; V gene: TRBV24-1; clone size: -; CDR3 DNA: TGTGCCACCAGTGATTTTGTCGTCGGAGCGGGAGGCCGGGGAGAGACCCAGTACTTC; CDR3 protein: CATSDFVVGAGGRGETQYF
D gene: -; J gene: TRBJ2-5; V gene: TRBV7-6; clone size: once; CDR3 DNA: TGTGCCAGCAGCTTAGAAGGGGTGCTAGAGACCCAGTACTTC; CDR3 protein: CASSLEGVLETQYF
D gene: TRBD2; J gene: TRBJ2-7; V gene: TRBV28; clone size: -; CDR3 DNA: TGTGCCAGCAGTTTGGCACTAGCGGGAGTCTACGAGCAGTACTTC; CDR3 protein: CASSLALAGVYEQYF
D gene: TRBD2; J gene: TRBJ2-3; V gene: TRBV10-3; clone size: -; CDR3 DNA: TGTGCCATCAGTGAGTCCGGGGGGGGACTAGTCTCCACAGATACGCAGTATTTT; CDR3 protein: CAISESGGGLVSTDTQYF
D gene: -; J gene: TRBJ2-7; V gene: TRBV20-1; clone size: -; CDR3 DNA: TGCAGTGCTTGGTGGGACACCGCCTACGAGCAGTACTTC; CDR3 protein: CSAWWDTAYEQYF
D gene: TRBD1; J gene: TRBJ2-7; V gene: TRBV7-8; clone size: -; CDR3 DNA: TGTGCCAGCAGCCTAATACAGGGGGCTTACGAGCAGTACTTC; CDR3 protein: CASSLIQGAYEQYF
D gene: -; J gene: TRBJ2-7; V gene: TRBV7-2; clone size: -; CDR3 DNA: TGTGCCAGCAGCTCCGCAAGCGGACCCTCCTACGAGCAGTACTTC; CDR3 protein: CASSSASGPSYEQYF
D gene: TRBD1; J gene: TRBJ2-5; V gene: TRBV24-1; clone size: -; CDR3 DNA: TGTGCCACCAGTGCCACAGGGGGCGGTGGAGAGACCCAGTACTTC; CDR3 protein: CATSATGGGGETQYF
D gene: -; J gene: TRBJ2-5; V gene: TRBV24-1; clone size: -; CDR3 DNA: TGTGCCACCAGTGACCCCCTCGGGGAGAAGGAGACCCAGTACTTC; CDR3 protein: CATSDPLGEKETQYF
D gene: -; J gene: TRBJ2-6; V gene: TRBV7-3; clone size: -; CDR3 DNA: TGTGCCAGCAGCTTAATGTCCTCTGGGGCCAACGTCCTGACTTTC; CDR3 protein: CASSLMSSGANVLTF
D gene: -; J gene: TRBJ2-7; V gene: TRBV6-6; clone size: -; CDR3 DNA: TGTGCCAGCAGTACCCAGGGTGAGCAGTACTTC; CDR3 protein: CASSTQGEQYF
D gene: -; J gene: TRBJ2-3; V gene: TRBV7-2; clone size: -; CDR3 DNA: TGTGCCAGCAGCCCCCGGACTGTGGCCGATACGCAGTATTTT; CDR3 protein: CASSPRTVADTQYF
D gene: TRBD2; J gene: TRBJ2-1; V gene: TRBV12-3/TRBV12-4; clone size: -; CDR3 DNA: TGTGCCAGCAGCCGACTAGCGGGAGTACTTAGGGACAATGAGCAGTTCTTC; CDR3 protein: CASSRLAGVLRDNEQFF
D gene: -; J gene: TRBJ2-1; V gene: TRBV7-3; clone size: -; CDR3 DNA: TGTGCCAGCAGCCCAAAGGGGCCACCGACAGAGAACAATGAGCAGTTCTTC; CDR3 protein: CASSPKGPPTENNEQFF
D gene: -; J gene: TRBJ1-4; V gene: TRBV20-1; clone size: once; CDR3 DNA: TGCAGTGCTAACCTATATGAAAAACTGTTTTTT; CDR3 protein: CSANLYEKLFF
D gene: TRBD1; J gene: TRBJ2-1; V gene: TRBV7-3; clone size: -; CDR3 DNA: TGTGCCAGCAGCGATTCGACAGGGTTGGATGAGCAGTTCTTC; CDR3 protein: CASSDSTGLDEQFF
D gene: -; J gene: TRBJ2-1; V gene: TRBV12-3/TRBV12-4; clone size: -; CDR3 DNA: TGTGCCAGCGAAGTGGGCAATGAGCAGTTCTTC; CDR3 protein: CASEVGNEQFF
D gene: -; J gene: TRBJ2-7; V gene: TRBV19; clone size: once; CDR3 DNA: TGTGCCAGTAGTATAGCGGGAGAAATTTCCGAGCAGTACTTC; CDR3 protein: CASSIAGEISEQYF